These T cell receptor beta chains were read from a single sample in a study of cytomegalovirus exposure and HLA in healthy donors. TCRdb's table, derived via immunoSEQ multiplex PCR, lists solely in-frame clones and lacks some. In the table there are 150,000 to 200,000 clones, roughly 80% of which are singletons. The specimen sequenced was PBMCs. The receptors originated from a female donor in good health and CMV-seronegative. The conserved cysteine and the conserved F or W are not part of the CDR3 here.

TRBJ2-7 | TRBV28 | 13 | ASRETGLLAYEQY
TRBJ2-2 | TRBV18 | 13 | ASSRRQGDTGELF
TRBJ2-7 | TRBV15 | 12 | ATSWQALLGEQY
TRBJ2-5 | TRBV28 | 13 | ASSSPGTGGETQY
TRBJ1-1 | TRBV7-6 | 14 | ASSPRTGGGWTEAF
TRBJ1-1 | TRBV18 | 12 | ASSPRTDNTEAF
TRBJ2-7 | TRBV15 | 13 | ATSRDSGNSDEQY
TRBJ1-6 | TRBV9 | 15 | ASSVGDRLPYNSPLH
TRBJ1-1 | TRBV28 | 11 | ASSLNRYTEAF
TRBJ2-3 | TRBV27 | 13 | ASSLSSGVTDTQY
TRBJ2-7 | TRBV14 | 13 | ASSHRQGWSYEQY
TRBJ2-5 | TRBV7-9 | 15 | ASSSGLAGGLRETQY
TRBJ2-3 | TRBV28 | 11 | ASSGAATDTQY
TRBJ1-2 | TRBV18 | 14 | ASSRALGQPDYGYT
TRBJ1-1 | TRBV6-5 | 12 | ASSYWGENTEAF
TRBJ1-5 | TRBV4-2 | 13 | ASKPDREVGQPQH
TRBJ2-5 | TRBV15 | 13 | ATSRAGGGRGSQY
TRBJ1-4 | TRBV6-6 | 14 | ASTDDRASTNEKLF
TRBJ2-7 | TRBV28 | 16 | ASKRLGMGGGLSYEQY
TRBJ1-2 | TRBV5-1 | 13 | ASRQTPGQGGGYT
TRBJ2-2 | TRBV19 | 14 | ASKRAGTSGTGELF
TRBJ1-5 | TRBV2 | 11 | ASSEGFNQPQH
TRBJ1-2 | TRBV28 | 14 | ASSLWGQGAGYGYT
TRBJ2-7 | TRBV7-9 | 15 | SSSGKTSGGPRNEQY
TRBJ1-6 | TRBV14 | 11 | ASSWGGTSPLH
. | TRBV9 | 12 | ASSLGSGSYEQY
TRBJ2-1 | TRBV19 | 13 | ASSIAGQGDNEQF
TRBJ2-7 | TRBV19 | 11 | ASGSGRTYEQY
TRBJ2-3 | TRBV18 | 14 | ASSPGLGTTTDTQY
TRBJ2-1 | TRBV19 | 13 | ASSMGRGGYNEQF
TRBJ2-7 | TRBV15 | 12 | ATSRQGYEDEQY
TRBJ1-1 | TRBV7-2 | 12 | ASSQSGGRTEAF
TRBJ1-2 | TRBV6-6 | 10 | ANSGQGAGYT
TRBJ2-4 | TRBV28 | 15 | ASSLGLAGGPGNIQY
TRBJ2-7 | TRBV2 | 12 | ASSEIPRSYEQY
TRBJ2-3 | TRBV19 | 12 | ATRQGPSTDTQY
TRBJ2-1 | TRBV19 | 16 | ASSIAQAGTSSYNEQF
TRBJ2-7 | TRBV7-2 | 13 | ASSSGNRGDYEQY
TRBJ1-6 | TRBV7-2 | 11 | ASSLDPNSPLH
TRBJ2-2 | TRBV5-1 | 13 | ASRTQFRGDGELF
TRBJ2-6 | TRBV9 | 12 | ASKGGRGANVLT
TRBJ2-4 | TRBV5-6 | 11 | ASSSTGPNIQY
TRBJ2-7 | TRBV4-3 | 14 | ASSQSPGQPAYEQY
TRBJ2-5 | TRBV4-3 | 13 | ASSQDRTGRGAQY
TRBJ1-4 | TRBV7-9 | 13 | ASSLDEGLNEKLF
TRBJ2-1 | TRBV19 | 16 | ASSMGSGGGASYNEQF
TRBJ2-3 | TRBV9 | 12 | ASSVRDRDATQY
TRBJ2-5 | TRBV11-3 | 14 | ASSSPIAGGQETQY
TRBJ2-7 | TRBV6-6 | 14 | ASSPIEDWRKSEQY